The 27 T cell receptor beta chains below were found in one sample sequenced in a study of neurological immune-mediated disorders. In TCRdb, the 5' RACE reads were re-called with MiXCR into one record per CDR3 protein. The sample shows 74,000 or so distinct CDR3 sequences, roughly 9.5% of them seen only once. The sequencing sample was made of PBMCs. These receptors were obtained from a man aged 45-65 years in good health.

This clonotype has ten or more counts. The chain joins TRBV7-7 to TRBJ2-5; 8 bases match TRBD2. The germline V gene encodes CDR1 SSHAT and CDR2 FNYEAQ (reference sequence). The CDR3 contains 15 residues. V was pared by 3 bases and J by 1 base, with 4 bases of the junction left unmatched. The DNA for the CDR3 is TGTGCCAGCAGCTTGGCGGGAGGCTTCCAAGAGACCCAGTACTTC. The encoded protein is CASSLAGGFQETQYF.

This clonotype was observed many times. The genes are TRBV5-1 and TRBJ2-2; 9 nucleotides line up with TRBD2. J lost 1 base, V lost 4 bases, and 5 bases had no gene match. Looked up from germline, CDR1 is SGHRS and CDR2 is YFSETQ. This CDR3 is built from 16 residues. The CDR3, as DNA: TGCGCCAGCAGCGGACTGACTAGCGGGAACACCGGGGAGCTGTTTTTT. It yields the protein CASSGLTSGNTGELFF.

There are a few counts of this clonotype. The chain links TRBV10-3 to TRBJ2-1; 8 bases are a match to TRBD2. Unmatched junction bases numbered 7, after V lost 6 bases and J lost 3 bases. The CDR3 spans 15 residues. Per the germline V gene, CDR1 is ENHRY and CDR2 is SYGVKD. In DNA form, the CDR3 reads TGTGCCATCAGGGCGGGACTAGGGGACTACAATGAGCAGTTCTTC. Protein: CAIRAGLGDYNEQFF.

This clonotype was seen many times. The CDR3, as DNA: TGTGCCAGCAGCCAAGATCCCGGTAATGGGAGAGGTCTTACACAGCCCCAGCATTTT. This codes for CASSQDPGNGRGLTQPQHF. The chain uses TRBV3-1 and TRBJ1-5; the D is unclear. The length of the CDR3 is 19 residues. Between the trimmed V and J ends, which lost 0 bases and 7 bases, there was a span of 25 bases. Germline V gene sequence: CDR1 LGHDT, CDR2 YNNKEL (reference sequence).

This clonotype was seen at least ten times. The chain couples TRBV19 to TRBJ2-1; 8 bases map to TRBD1. The junction had 11 bases not matched to a gene; V was cut back by 5 bases and J by 2 bases. Germline V gives CDR1 LNHDA, CDR2 SQIVND (reference sequence). The CDR3 totals 17 residues. This CDR3 reads CASSLWTGRSTYNEQFF. DNA of the CDR3: TGTGCCAGTAGTCTCTGGACAGGGAGGTCCACCTACAATGAGCAGTTCTTC.

The table lists this clonotype with many counts. The V call is TRBV24-1, the J call TRBJ1-5; D not resolved. The CDR3 consists of 13 residues. Germline V gives CDR1 KGHDR, CDR2 SFDVKD. Trimming cost V 7 bases and J 4 bases, with 10 bases left between them. Here the CDR3 reads CATSRGFNQPQHF. CDR3 sequence (DNA): TGTGCCACCAGCCGGGGATTTAATCAGCCCCAGCATTTT.

Many counts were recorded for this clonotype. This sequence joins TRBV7-2 and TRBJ2-7; TRBD1 matches 8 bases. From germline, CDR1 is SGHTA and CDR2 FQGNSA. The junction had 10 bases not matched to a gene; V was cut back by 5 bases and J by 1 base. The CDR3 has 16 amino acids. CDR3 loop: CASSEDRGLGSYEQYF. For the CDR3, the DNA is TGTGCCAGCAGCGAAGACAGGGGTTTAGGATCCTACGAGCAGTACTTC. Full variable domain (missing parts from reference TRBV7-2 and TRBJ2-7): GAGVSQSPSNKVTEKGKDVELRCDPISGHTALYWYRQSLGQGLEFLIYFQGNSAPDKSGLPSDRFSAERTGGSVSTLTIQRTQQEDSAVYLCASSEDRGLGSYEQYFGPGTRLTVT.

J is TRBJ2-2 and V is TRBV7-2; D is undetermined. Germline CDR1 is SGHTA and CDR2 is FQGNSA. Trimming took 3 bases from V and 4 from J, leaving 12 bases between them. The CDR3 runs 15 residues. The CDR3 loop reads CASSFPPRGTGELFF. The CDR3 DNA follows: TGTGCCAGCAGCTTTCCCCCTCGAGGCACCGGGGAGCTGTTTTTT.

At least ten counts were recorded for this clonotype. The V gene is TRBV20-1, the J gene TRBJ2-7, with D perhaps given as TRBD1 or TRBD2 (6 bases each). Germline CDR1 and CDR2: DFQATT and SNEGSKA (reference sequence). The germline V and J ends were trimmed by 6 bases and 3 bases, with 24 bases remaining between them. This CDR3 spans 16 amino acids. The CDR3 sequence: CSAKTGLEVGLYEQYF. The CDR3 bases are TGCAGTGCAAAGACAGGTCTAGAGGTGGGACTCTACGAGCAGTACTTC.

This clonotype was seen more than once but under ten times. This chain connects TRBV20-1 to TRBJ1-3; possible D gene TRBD1, 5 bases. Germline CDR1 and CDR2: DFQATT and SNEGSKA (reference sequence). Trimming cost V 1 base and J 0 bases, with 10 bases left between them. The CDR3 contains 15 residues. The CDR3 DNA is TGCAGTGCTAGAGTTAGGACACCCTCTGGAAACACCATATATTTT. Amino acid sequence: CSARVRTPSGNTIYF.

This clonotype was picked up many times. The chain uses TRBV12-3 or TRBV12-4 and TRBJ2-2; D unresolved. This CDR3 has 15 residues. Trimming stripped 4 bases from V and 1 base from J, with 10 bases between. The CDR3 sequence is CASSSDTQNTGELFF. CDR3 nucleotide sequence: TGTGCCAGCAGTTCAGACACCCAGAACACCGGGGAGCTGTTTTTT.

This clonotype was recorded many times. V is TRBV7-2 and J is TRBJ2-5, with 8 bases fitting TRBD2. After removal of 4 bases from V and 3 bases from J, the junction contained 4 bases not matched to a gene. This CDR3 contains 14 residues. The germline V gene has CDR1 SGHTA and CDR2 FQGNSA. CDR3 nucleotide sequence: TGTGCCAGCAGCTCCGGGAGGGTCAAAGAGACCCAGTACTTC. This sequence encodes CASSSGRVKETQYF.

This chain connects TRBV5-1 to TRBJ2-3; D possibly corresponds to TRBD2 (5 bases). This CDR3 region has 16 residues. Germline values: CDR1 SGHRS, CDR2 YFSETQ. V lost 0 bases and J lost 6, with 17 bases in between. Written as DNA, the CDR3 is TGCGCCAGCAGCTTGGCACCCCGAGGTGGGAGTGATACGCAGTATTTT. It encodes CASSLAPRGGSDTQYF.

This clonotype was seen repeatedly, ten times or more. DNA for the CDR3: TGTGCCAGCCTGACTACTAGCGGGAACACCGGGGAGCTGTTTTTT. Its protein product is CASLTTSGNTGELFF. The chain combines TRBV6-2 or TRBV6-3 with TRBJ2-2; 8 bases fit TRBD2. The V and J ends lost 8 bases and 1 base, in that order; junction bases with no gene match: 6. This CDR3 is built from 15 residues. CDR1 and CDR2 from the germline V gene are MNHEY and SVGEGT.

Ten or more counts support this clonotype. The chain combines TRBV6-5 with TRBJ2-5, with D uncertain. Germline V gene lookup returns CDR1 MNHEY and CDR2 SVGAGI. V lost 2 bases to trimming and J lost 2 bases, with 15 bases between them. The CDR3 covers 16 residues. The CDR3: CASSYRPSGKQETQYF. The CDR3 DNA reads TGTGCCAGCAGTTACCGGCCATCCGGAAAGCAAGAGACCCAGTACTTC.

This clonotype was seen ten or more times. The genes are TRBV2 and TRBJ2-5; D gene uncertain. The CDR3 runs to 13 residues. The germline V and J ends were trimmed by 7 bases and 1 base, with 10 bases remaining between them. Germline V gives CDR1 SNHLY, CDR2 FYNNEI. The CDR3 region is CASIGTLQETQYF. For the CDR3, the DNA is TGTGCCAGCATCGGAACCCTCCAAGAGACCCAGTACTTC.

This clonotype came up a few times. One end of the junction varies from germline; a read error may be responsible. The rearrangement links TRBV28 to TRBJ2-7; 7 nucleotides match TRBD1. Germline V CDR1 and CDR2: MDHEN, SYDVKM. The CDR3 spans 15 residues. CDR3 sequence: CASGTEISSSYEKYF. CDR3 nucleotide sequence: TGTGCCAGCGGGACAGAAATAAGTAGCTCCTACGAGAAGTACTTC. The full variable domain, in which reference TRBV28 and TRBJ2-7 provide the parts outside the CDR3, is DVKVTQSSRYLVKRTGEKVFLECVQDMDHENMFWYRQDPGLGLRLIYFSYDVKMKEKGDIPEGYSVSREKKERFSLILESASTNQTSMYLCASGTEISSSYEKYFGPGTRLTVT.

This sequence joins TRBV5-1 and TRBJ2-2; 10 bases match TRBD2. The CDR3 is 15 residues long. Germline values: CDR1 SGHRS, CDR2 YFSETQ. V lost 6 bases to trimming and J lost 8 bases; unmatched junction nucleotides: 10. The CDR3 nucleotides read TGCGCCAGCAAAGGCCTAGCGGGAGTCGAAGGGGAGCTGTTTTTT. Translating it yields CASKGLAGVEGELFF. The full variable domain, in which reference TRBV5-1 and TRBJ2-2 provide the parts outside the CDR3, is KAGVTQTPRYLIKTRGQQVTLSCSPISGHRSVSWYQQTPGQGLQFLFEYFSETQRNKGNFPGRFSGRQFSNSRSEMNVSTLELGDSALYLCASKGLAGVEGELFFGEGSRLTVL.

This clonotype was recorded many times. The chain couples TRBV27 to TRBJ2-2; 7 positions agree with TRBD1. The junction had 7 bases not matched to a gene; V was cut back by 2 bases and J by 4 bases. This CDR3 is 16 amino acids long. CDR1 is MNHEY, CDR2 SMNVEV, per germline (reference sequence). The CDR3 DNA reads TGTGCCAGCAGTTTACGAACGACAGGGCCCACCGGGGAGCTGTTTTTT. Amino acids: CASSLRTTGPTGELFF.

At least ten counts were recorded for this clonotype. This CDR3 is CSARVQGENTEAFF. The CDR3 DNA sequence: TGCAGTGCTAGAGTCCAGGGCGAGAACACTGAAGCTTTCTTT. The chain has TRBV20-1 and TRBJ1-1; TRBD1 might be the D (5 bases). Trimming left V 1 base short and J 1 base short, with 10 bases between. Looked up from germline, CDR1 is DFQATT and CDR2 is SNEGSKA (reference sequence). The CDR3 contains 14 residues.

This clonotype was counted many times. This chain joins TRBV12-3 or TRBV12-4 and TRBJ1-1; 8 bases line up with TRBD1. The CDR3 covers 14 residues. Trimming cost V 5 bases and J 2 bases; bases outside gene matches: 4. This CDR3 reads CASSPDRVNTEAFF. In DNA form, the CDR3 reads TGTGCCAGCAGTCCGGACAGGGTTAACACTGAAGCTTTCTTT.

This clonotype was seen at least ten times. V is TRBV5-1 and J is TRBJ2-3; the D gene is possibly TRBD2 (5 bases). V was shortened by 4 bases and J by 6 bases, with 9 bases between the two germline ends. CDR1 SGHRS and CDR2 YFSETQ come from the germline V gene. The CDR3 runs 12 residues. CDR3 loop: CASSVTGDTQYF. DNA for the CDR3: TGCGCCAGCAGCGTCACGGGGGATACGCAGTATTTT.

This clonotype was recorded a few times. At one end the junction does not follow the germline gene, possibly because of a read error. V is TRBV12-3 or TRBV12-4 and J is TRBJ1-1, with no clear D. The CDR3 totals 13 residues. The CDR3 coding sequence is TGTGCCAGCACCCCTCAGTTGAACACTGAATCTCTCTTT. Translating gives CASTPQLNTESLF.

This clonotype came up many times. This chain joins TRBV4-3 and TRBJ2-3; the D is unclear. The CDR3 spans 16 residues. Trimming stripped 0 bases from V and 2 bases from J, with 12 bases between. Germline CDR1 reads LGHNA; CDR2 reads YSLEER. The CDR3 sequence is CASSQDVAGNTDTQYF. The CDR3 bases are TGCGCCAGCAGCCAAGATGTCGCTGGAAACACAGATACGCAGTATTTT.

This clonotype was seen repeatedly, ten times or more. The chain joins TRBV15 to TRBJ2-7; TRBD2 agrees at 7 bases. Germline V CDR1 and CDR2: LNHNV, YYDKDF (reference sequence). The CDR3 runs to 15 residues. The ends lost 1 base at V and 5 bases at J; junction bases unmatched: 8. CDR3 residues: CATSRVGGRKDEQYF. The CDR3 bases are TGTGCCACCAGCAGAGTGGGGGGGAGGAAAGACGAGCAGTACTTC.

This clonotype was seen ten or more times. This chain uses TRBV14 with TRBJ1-6; D is undetermined. Per the germline V gene, CDR1 is SGHDN and CDR2 is FVKESK. The CDR3 spans 15 residues. V lost 5 bases and J lost 6, with 14 bases in between. In DNA, the CDR3 is TGTGCCAGCAGCTACCGATTCCCTCCTAATTCACCCCTCCACTTT. Translating gives CASSYRFPPNSPLHF.

This clonotype was picked up a small number of times. The chain links TRBV29-1 to TRBJ1-1; TRBD1 is a possible D gene (5 bases). V was trimmed by 7 bases and J by 2 bases, leaving 11 bases between them. Per the germline V gene, CDR1 is SQVTM and CDR2 is ANQGSEA. This CDR3 is built from 12 residues. The CDR3: CSADDRNTEAFF. CDR3 nucleotides: TGCAGCGCTGATGACAGAAACACTGAAGCTTTCTTT.